This TCR beta chain is from a study of tumor-infiltrating T cells and Merkel cell polyomavirus (TCRdb year 2017). Some background on the complete study: The study examined CD8+ T cells specific for the Merkel cell polyomavirus KLL epitope in Merkel cell carcinoma patients. Varying disease stages were represented at patient presentation, and patients were followed for a median of approximately three years (range roughly 1.1 to 6.0 years). Patients received varied, non-standardized therapies including chemotherapy, radiation and immunotherapies. TRB sequencing was performed on KLL-tetramer-sorted cells from blood or tumor-infiltrating lymphocytes in roughly 15 samples, as well as on eleven to twelve matched whole-tumor samples. Most of the whole-tumor samples were approximately 23-micron curls sectioned from formalin-fixed, paraffin-embedded tissue blocks. Across the study, one tumor sample was obtained as a frozen nodal tumor digest and one as a flash-frozen core biopsy of a metastasis. What the research found in general, with its limitations: The small sample size of the study (n of about 13 patients) is recognized as a limitation. A significant MCC-specific survival advantage (P = 0.0051) was associated with tumors having more unique KLL-specific clonotypes (roughly 5-108 vs 0-3). Significantly improved MCC-specific survival was associated with a higher fraction of KLL-specific T cells within tumors (about 1.7-18% versus roughly 0-0.14%). KLL-specific TRB repertoires were found to be diverse and largely private, with only one public clonotype, shared by two patients, identified among around 400 unique sequences. Because the study covered only a single viral epitope, T cells targeting other Merkel cell polyomavirus epitopes were not captured.

The receptor library was made with the immunoSEQ multiplex PCR assay. Genomic DNA extraction, TRB sequencing and normalization were carried out by Adaptive Biotechnologies (Seattle, WA). The source study handled its data this way. To compute clonality, the Shannon entropy of productive TRB sequences was normalized by log2 of unique productive sequences and then subtracted from one. To identify KLL-specific clonotypes in tumors, TCRbeta CDR3 amino acid sequences were matched against the sequences from the tetramer-sorted sample of each patient. TCRdb holds this immuneACCESS table with in-frame rearrangements only. Some clones are missing; in checked studies, unresolved V genes explain under half, and the rest has no known cause. Clone size and V and J calls were adopted from that table, with D and trimming inferred from the DNA. The sample records about 25,000 clones, about 85% of which are singletons. The leading ten clones occupy less than 3% of the sample.

The CDR3 contains 15 residues, cysteine and phenylalanine counted. Solely the CDR3 DNA is kept, with 45 bases framed from the first base. As encoded in the germline V gene (reference sequence), CDR1 is MNHEY while CDR2 is SMNVEV. The junction carries 6 bases between V and J, which are trimmed by 3 bases and 0 bases respectively. By immunohistochemistry, the tumors of all patients showed robust positive staining for Merkel cell polyomavirus Large T antigen. The study included approximately 11 Merkel cell carcinoma patients who had robust KLL-tetramer+ populations, above 0.04% of CD8+ T cells, in blood and/or cultured TIL. All patients were identified as Caucasian, and a median age of about 65 years (range roughly 45 to 85 years) was recorded. Lymph node tumors were analyzed for patients with unknown primaries presenting with nodal disease, or where primary tissue was insufficient. This clone has just a few counts. Its specific antigen is unknown. No base qualities exist here, and no much larger clone lies one base off it.

The sequencing sample was made of lymph node tissue. The rearranged segments are TRBV27 and TRBJ2-6; the best D guess is TRBD2, with 5 bases matching. This TCR was sampled from a man aged 45 to 65 with Merkel cell carcinoma. The DNA is as follows: TGTGCCAGCAGTTTGGGGAGCTCTGGGGCCAACGTCCTGACTTTC. It translates to CASSLGSSGANVLTF.